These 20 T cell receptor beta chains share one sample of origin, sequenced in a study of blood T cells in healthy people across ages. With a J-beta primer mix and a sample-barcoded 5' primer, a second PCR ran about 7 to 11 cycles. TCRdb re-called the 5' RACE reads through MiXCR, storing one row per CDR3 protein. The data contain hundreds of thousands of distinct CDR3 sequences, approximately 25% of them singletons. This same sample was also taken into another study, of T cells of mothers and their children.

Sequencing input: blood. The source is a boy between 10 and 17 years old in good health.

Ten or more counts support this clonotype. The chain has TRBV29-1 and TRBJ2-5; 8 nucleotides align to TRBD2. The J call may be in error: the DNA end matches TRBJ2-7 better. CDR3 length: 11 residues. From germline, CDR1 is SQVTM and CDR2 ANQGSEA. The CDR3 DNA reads TGCAGCGTGACACTAGCGGACGAGCAGTACTTC. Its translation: CSVTLADEQYF.

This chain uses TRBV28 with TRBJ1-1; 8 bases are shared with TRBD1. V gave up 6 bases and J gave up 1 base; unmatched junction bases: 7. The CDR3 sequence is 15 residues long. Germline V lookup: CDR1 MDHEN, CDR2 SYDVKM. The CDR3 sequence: CASRRLDRGNTEAFF. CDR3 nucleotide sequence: TGTGCCAGCAGGCGACTCGACAGGGGGAACACTGAAGCTTTCTTT.

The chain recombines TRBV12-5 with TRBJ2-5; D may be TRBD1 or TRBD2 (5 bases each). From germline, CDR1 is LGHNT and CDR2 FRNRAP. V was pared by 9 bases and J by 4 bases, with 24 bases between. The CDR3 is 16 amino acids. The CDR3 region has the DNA TGTGCTAGCGCCCATGGGGACGGGGCGTCGAGAGAGACCCAGTACTTC. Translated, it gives CASAHGDGASRETQYF.

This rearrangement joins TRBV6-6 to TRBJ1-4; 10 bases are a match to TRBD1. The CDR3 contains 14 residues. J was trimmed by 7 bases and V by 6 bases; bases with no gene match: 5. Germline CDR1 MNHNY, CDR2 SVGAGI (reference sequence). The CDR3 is CASSWTGGGEKLFF. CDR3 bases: TGTGCCAGCAGCTGGACAGGGGGAGGTGAAAAACTGTTTTTT.

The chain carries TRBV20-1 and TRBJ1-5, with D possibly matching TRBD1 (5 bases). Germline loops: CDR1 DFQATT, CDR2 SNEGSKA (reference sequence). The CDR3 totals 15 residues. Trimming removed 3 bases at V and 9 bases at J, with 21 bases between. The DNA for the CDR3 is TGCAGTGCTAGGCCTGATAAGGTGGGGGAGCTGCCCCAGCATTTT. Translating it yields CSARPDKVGELPQHF.

CDR3 residues: CAISGQATVYEQYF. CDR3 nucleotides: TGTGCCATCAGTGGACAGGCCACTGTCTACGAGCAGTACTTC. The chain recombines TRBV10-3 with TRBJ2-7; D may be TRBD1 (6 bases). CDR1 and CDR2 from the germline V gene are ENHRY and SYGVKD. V lost 4 bases and J 3 bases, leaving 13 bases between the germline ends. CDR3 length: 14 residues.

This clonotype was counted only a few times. CDR3 protein: CSVEEGSEQFF. The CDR3 DNA follows: TGCAGCGTTGAGGAGGGGTCCGAGCAGTTCTTC. The V call is TRBV29-1, the J call TRBJ2-5; D may be TRBD2 (6 bases). The DNA matches TRBJ2-1 better at its end, which makes the J call doubtful. CDR3 length: 11 residues. Germline V lookup: CDR1 SQVTM, CDR2 ANQGSEA.

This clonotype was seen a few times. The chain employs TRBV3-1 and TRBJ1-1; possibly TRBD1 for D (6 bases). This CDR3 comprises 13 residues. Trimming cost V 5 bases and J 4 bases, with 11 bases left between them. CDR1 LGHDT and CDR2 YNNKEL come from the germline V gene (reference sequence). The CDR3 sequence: CASSSPGATEAFF. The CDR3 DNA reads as TGTGCCAGCAGCTCTCCGGGGGCCACTGAAGCTTTCTTT.

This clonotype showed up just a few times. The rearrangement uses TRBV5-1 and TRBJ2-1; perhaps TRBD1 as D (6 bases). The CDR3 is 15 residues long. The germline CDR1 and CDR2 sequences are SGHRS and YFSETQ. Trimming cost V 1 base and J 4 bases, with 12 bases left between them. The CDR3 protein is CASSLTSGQYNEQFF. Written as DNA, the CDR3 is TGCGCCAGCAGCTTGACCTCTGGACAGTACAATGAGCAGTTCTTC.

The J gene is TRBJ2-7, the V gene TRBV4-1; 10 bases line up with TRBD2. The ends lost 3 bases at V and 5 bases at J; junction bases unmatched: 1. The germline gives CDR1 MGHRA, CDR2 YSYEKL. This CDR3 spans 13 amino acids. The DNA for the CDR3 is TGCGCCAGCAGCCAGGGACTAGCGAACGAGCAGTACTTC. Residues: CASSQGLANEQYF.

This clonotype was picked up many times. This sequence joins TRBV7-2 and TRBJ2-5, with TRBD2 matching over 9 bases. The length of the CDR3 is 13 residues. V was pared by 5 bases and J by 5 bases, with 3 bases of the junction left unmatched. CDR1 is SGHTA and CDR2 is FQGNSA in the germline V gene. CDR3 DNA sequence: TGTGCCAGCAGCGAGGGGACTAGCGAGACCCAGTACTTC. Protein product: CASSEGTSETQYF.

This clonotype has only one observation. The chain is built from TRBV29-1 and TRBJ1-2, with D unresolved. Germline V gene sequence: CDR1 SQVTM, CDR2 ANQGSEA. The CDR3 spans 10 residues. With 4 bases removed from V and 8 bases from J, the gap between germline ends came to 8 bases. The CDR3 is CSVATEGYTF. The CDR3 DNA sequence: TGCAGCGTTGCAACAGAAGGCTACACCTTC.

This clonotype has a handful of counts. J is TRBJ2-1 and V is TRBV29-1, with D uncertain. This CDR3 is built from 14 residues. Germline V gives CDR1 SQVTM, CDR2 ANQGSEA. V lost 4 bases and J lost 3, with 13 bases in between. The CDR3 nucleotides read TGCAGCGTTGTAAGGCGGTCAGACTACAATGAGCAGTTCTTC. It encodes CSVVRRSDYNEQFF.

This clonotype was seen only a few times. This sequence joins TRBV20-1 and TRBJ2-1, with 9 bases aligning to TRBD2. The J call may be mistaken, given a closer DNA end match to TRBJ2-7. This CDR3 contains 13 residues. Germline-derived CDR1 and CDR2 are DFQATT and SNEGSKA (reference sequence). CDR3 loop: CSARLADSYEQYF. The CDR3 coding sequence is TGCAGTGCTCGACTAGCGGACTCCTACGAGCAGTACTTC.

CDR3 sequence (DNA): TGTGCCAGCAGTTTTTGGGGCAGGAGCTCCTACGAGCAGTACTTC. Protein sequence: CASSFWGRSSYEQYF. The rearrangement links TRBV28 to TRBJ2-7; possible D gene TRBD1, 5 bases. V was clipped by 3 bases and J by 0 bases, with 12 bases between them. The CDR3 sequence is 15 residues long. CDR1 is MDHEN and CDR2 is SYDVKM in the germline V gene.

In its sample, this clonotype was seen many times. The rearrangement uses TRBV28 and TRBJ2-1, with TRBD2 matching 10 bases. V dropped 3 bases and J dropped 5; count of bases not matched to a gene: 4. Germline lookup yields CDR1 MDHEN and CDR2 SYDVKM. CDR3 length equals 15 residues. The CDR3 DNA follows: TGTGCCAGCAGTTTCGCTAGCGGGGGAAACAATGAGCAGTTCTTC. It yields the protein CASSFASGGNNEQFF.

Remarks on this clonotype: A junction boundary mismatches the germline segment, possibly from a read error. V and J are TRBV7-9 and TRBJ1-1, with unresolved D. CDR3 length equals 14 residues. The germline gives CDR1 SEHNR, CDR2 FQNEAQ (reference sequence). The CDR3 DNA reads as TGTGCCACCAGCTTAATGAGGACCAACACTGAAGCTTTCTTT. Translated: CATSLMRTNTEAFF.

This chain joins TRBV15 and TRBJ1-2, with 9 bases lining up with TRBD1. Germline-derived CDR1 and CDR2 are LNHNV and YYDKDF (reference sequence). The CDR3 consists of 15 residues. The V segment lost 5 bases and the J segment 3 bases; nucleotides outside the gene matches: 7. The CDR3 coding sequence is TGTGCCACCAGCCCGTGGACAGGGGTAGACTATGGCTACACCTTC. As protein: CATSPWTGVDYGYTF.

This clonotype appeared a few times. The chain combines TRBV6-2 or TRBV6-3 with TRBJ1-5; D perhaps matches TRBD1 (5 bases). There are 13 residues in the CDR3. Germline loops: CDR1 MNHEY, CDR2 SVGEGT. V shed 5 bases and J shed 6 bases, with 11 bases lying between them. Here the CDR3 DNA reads TGTGCCAGCAGTAACAGGATGTCTCAGCCCCAGCATTTT. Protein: CASSNRMSQPQHF.

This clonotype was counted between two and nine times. The CDR3 reads CASSQDTSEQFF. The CDR3 bases are TGTGCCAGCAGCCAAGATACGTCAGAGCAGTTCTTC. V gene TRBV3-1 combines with J gene TRBJ2-7, with D unclear. Matching the DNA end better, TRBJ2-1 makes the J call doubtful. Germline CDR1 LGHDT, CDR2 YNNKEL (reference sequence). The CDR3 is 12 residues long.